This T cell receptor beta chain was captured by sequencing in a study of T-cell reconstitution after alpha-beta-depleted transplantation in children. Study-wide points: T-cell counts and diversity at one year post-transplant came mainly from newly produced T cells. Recipient T cells and thymic progenitors that survived gave rise to the high TCRbeta diversity observed at day 60 in some patients. Expanded clones from the graft, numbering several hundred, reportedly supplied alpha-beta T cells about two months after transplant.

The table lists this clonotype with many counts. Its antigen is as yet unknown. CDR3 size: 12 residues. Germline V gives CDR1 LGHNA, CDR2 YNFKEQ. V was shortened by 0 bases and J by 4 bases, with 4 bases between the two germline ends. TCRbeta library preparation incorporated unique molecular identifiers. TCRdb analysed the PCR reads with MiXCR anew, one entry per CDR3 protein. The table includes roughly 790,000 distinct CDR3 sequences, 15% to 20% detected once. The chain has TRBV4-2 and TRBJ2-7; D gene uncertain. This specimen consisted of PBMCs, mostly from graft donor cells, obtained 360 days after TCRalphabeta/CD19-depleted stem cell transplant. This sequence originates from a male patient between 5 and 17 years old who had a stem cell transplant for acute lymphoblastic leukemia, so the T cells may come from the graft donor. As DNA, the CDR3 is TGTGCCAGCAGCCAAGAGGGTTACGAGCAGTACTTC. Its protein is CASSQEGYEQYF.